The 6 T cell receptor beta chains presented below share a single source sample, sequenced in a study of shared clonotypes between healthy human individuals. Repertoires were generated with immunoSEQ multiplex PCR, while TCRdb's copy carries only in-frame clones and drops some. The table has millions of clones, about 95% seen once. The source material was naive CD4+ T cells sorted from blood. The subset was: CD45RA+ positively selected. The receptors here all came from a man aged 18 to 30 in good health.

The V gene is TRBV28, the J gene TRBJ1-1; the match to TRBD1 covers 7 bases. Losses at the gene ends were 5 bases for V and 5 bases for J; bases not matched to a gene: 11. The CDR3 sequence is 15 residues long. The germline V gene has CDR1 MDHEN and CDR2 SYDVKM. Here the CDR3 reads CASSHLGQSLTEAFF. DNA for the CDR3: TGTGCCAGCAGTCACCTGGGACAGTCGCTAACTGAAGCTTTCTTT. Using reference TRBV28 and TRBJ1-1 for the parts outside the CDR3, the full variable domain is DVKVTQSSRYLVKRTGEKVFLECVQDMDHENMFWYRQDPGLGLRLIYFSYDVKMKEKGDIPEGYSVSREKKERFSLILESASTNQTSMYLCASSHLGQSLTEAFFGQGTRLTVV.

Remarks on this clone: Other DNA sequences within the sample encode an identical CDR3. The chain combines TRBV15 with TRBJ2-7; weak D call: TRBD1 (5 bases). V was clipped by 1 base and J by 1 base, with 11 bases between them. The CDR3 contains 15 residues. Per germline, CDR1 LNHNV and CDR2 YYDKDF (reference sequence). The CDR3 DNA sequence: TGTGCCACCAGCAGAGGGGGCCAGGGATCCTACGAGCAGTACTTC. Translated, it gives CATSRGGQGSYEQYF.

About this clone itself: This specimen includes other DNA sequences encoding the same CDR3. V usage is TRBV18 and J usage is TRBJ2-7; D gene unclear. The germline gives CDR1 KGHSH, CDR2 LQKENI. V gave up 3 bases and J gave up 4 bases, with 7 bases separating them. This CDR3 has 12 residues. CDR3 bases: TGTGCCAGCTCACCCGGGTTTTACGAGCAGTACTTC. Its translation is CASSPGFYEQYF.

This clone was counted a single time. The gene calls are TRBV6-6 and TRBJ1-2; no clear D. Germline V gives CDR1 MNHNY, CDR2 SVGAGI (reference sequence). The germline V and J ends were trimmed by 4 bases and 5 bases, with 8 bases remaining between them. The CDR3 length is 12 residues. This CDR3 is CASSFSDYGYTF. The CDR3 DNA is TGTGCCAGCAGTTTTTCCGATTATGGCTACACCTTC.

The CDR3 protein is CASASTQSNPQYF. The DNA for the CDR3 is TGCGCCAGCGCGTCGACCCAGTCAAATCCGCAGTATTTT. The genes are TRBV5-1 and TRBJ2-3, with unresolved D. The CDR3 length is 13 residues. Trimming took 7 bases from V and 10 from J, leaving 19 bases between them. CDR1 SGHRS and CDR2 YFSETQ come from the germline V gene.

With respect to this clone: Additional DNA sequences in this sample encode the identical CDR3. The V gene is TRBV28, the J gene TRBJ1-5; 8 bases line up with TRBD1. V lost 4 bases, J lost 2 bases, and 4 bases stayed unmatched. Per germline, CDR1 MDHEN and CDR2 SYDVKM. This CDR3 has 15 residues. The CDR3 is CASSSTGVGNQPQHF. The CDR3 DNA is TGTGCCAGCAGTTCGACAGGGGTAGGCAATCAGCCCCAGCATTTT.